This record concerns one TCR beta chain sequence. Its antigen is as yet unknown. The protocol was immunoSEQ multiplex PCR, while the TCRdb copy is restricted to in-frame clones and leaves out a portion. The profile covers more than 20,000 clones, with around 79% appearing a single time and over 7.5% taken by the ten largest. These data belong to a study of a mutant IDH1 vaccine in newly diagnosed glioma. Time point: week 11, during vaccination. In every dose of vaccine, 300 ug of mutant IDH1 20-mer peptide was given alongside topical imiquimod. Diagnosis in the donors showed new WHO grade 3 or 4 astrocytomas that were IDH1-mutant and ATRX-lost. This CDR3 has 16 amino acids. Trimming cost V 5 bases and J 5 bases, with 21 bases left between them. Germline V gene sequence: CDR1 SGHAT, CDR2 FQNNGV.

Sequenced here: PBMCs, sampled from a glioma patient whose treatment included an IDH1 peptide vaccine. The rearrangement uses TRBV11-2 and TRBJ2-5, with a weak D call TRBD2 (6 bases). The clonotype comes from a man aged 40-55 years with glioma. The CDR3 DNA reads TGTGCCAGCAGCCTGCCGGACGCGGGACGGGACGAGACCCAGTACTTC. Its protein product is CASSLPDAGRDETQYF.